This entry lists 28 T cell receptor beta chains sequenced from one sample in a study of human T cells and chemical hapten exposure. Documented time point: pre-sensitization, week 0. This sample's treatment: therapeutic diphenylcyclopropenone sensitization with weekly scalp DPC. TCRdb used MiXCR to reprocess the RACE reads, holding one entry per CDR3 protein. The table includes 300,000 to 400,000 distinct CDR3 sequences, 5.1% detected once. The sequencing here drew on whole blood, taken in connection with sensitization to the hapten diphenylcyclopropenone (DPC). The source of these receptors is a woman aged 50 to 60 with alopecia areata. Some clones in this sample may be carry-over from other donors' samples.

This clonotype was found a few times. The chain uses TRBV28 and TRBJ2-1; unclear D gene. CDR3 length: 15 residues. Trimming removed 3 bases at V and 1 base at J, with 10 bases between. Germline CDR1 and CDR2: MDHEN and SYDVKM. CDR3 sequence: CASSFLDGSYNEQFF. DNA of the CDR3: TGTGCCAGCAGTTTCCTGGACGGTTCCTACAATGAGCAGTTCTTC.

Ten or more counts support this clonotype. This rearrangement joins TRBV6-6 to TRBJ2-2; no clear D. This CDR3 region has 15 residues. V was clipped by 0 bases and J by 8 bases, with 13 bases between them. From germline, CDR1 is MNHNY and CDR2 SVGAGI (reference sequence). This CDR3 is CASSYSESGEGELFF. The CDR3 nucleotides read TGTGCCAGCAGTTACTCAGAATCCGGTGAGGGGGAGCTGTTTTTT.

J is TRBJ2-1 and V is TRBV11-2; the D gene is possibly TRBD2 (6 bases). CDR3 length equals 13 residues. The germline V gene has CDR1 SGHAT and CDR2 FQNNGV. The V end lost 0 bases, the J end lost 7 bases, and 7 bases lay between the germline ends. The CDR3 bases are TGTGCCAGCAGCTTAGATCGGGAGAATGAGCAGTTCTTC. It is translated as CASSLDRENEQFF.

This clonotype was found many times. The rearrangement joins TRBV5-1 to TRBJ1-2; D is undetermined. V gave up 4 bases and J gave up 3 bases, with 10 bases separating them. This CDR3 region has 13 residues. Germline loops: CDR1 SGHRS, CDR2 YFSETQ. CDR3 DNA: TGCGCCAGCAGCAACGAGGGAGACTATGGCTACACCTTC. This sequence encodes CASSNEGDYGYTF.

There are many counts of this clonotype. The chain uses TRBV6-2 or TRBV6-3 and TRBJ2-2; 7 bases match TRBD2. CDR3 length equals 14 residues. Germline lookup yields CDR1 MNHEY and CDR2 SVGEGT. Germline trimming cut 6 bases from V and 3 bases from J; bases unmatched to any gene: 4. CDR3 nucleotides: TGTGCCAGCAGCAAAGCGGGGTACACCGGGGAGCTGTTTTTT. Translation: CASSKAGYTGELFF.

This clonotype was seen repeatedly, ten times or more. V is TRBV28 and J is TRBJ2-3, with D possibly TRBD2 on 6 matching bases. This CDR3 region has 13 residues. Trimming removed 11 bases from V and 0 bases from J, with 12 bases in between. The germline V gene encodes CDR1 MDHEN and CDR2 SYDVKM. In DNA form, the CDR3 reads TGTGCCTTCCGGGACTCTAGCACAGATACGCAGTATTTT. Encoded protein: CAFRDSSTDTQYF. Combining the CDR3 with reference TRBV28 and TRBJ2-3 gives the whole variable domain DVKVTQSSRYLVKRTGEKVFLECVQDMDHENMFWYRQDPGLGLRLIYFSYDVKMKEKGDIPEGYSVSREKKERFSLILESASTNQTSMYLCAFRDSSTDTQYFGPGTRLTVL.

In its sample, this clonotype was seen many times. The chain uses TRBV2 and TRBJ2-3; a weak D match, TRBD2 (6 bases). With 4 bases removed from V and 6 bases from J, the gap between germline ends came to 11 bases. The length of the CDR3 is 13 residues. CDR1 is SNHLY and CDR2 is FYNNEI in the germline V gene. This chain's CDR3 is CASSGAAGDTQYF. In DNA form, the CDR3 reads TGTGCCAGCAGTGGAGCGGCGGGGGATACGCAGTATTTT.

The chain couples TRBV9 to TRBJ1-1, with D unclear. CDR3 length: 13 amino acids. Germline V gene data show CDR1 as SGDLS and CDR2 as YYNGEE. With 1 base removed from V and 4 bases from J, the gap between germline ends came to 8 bases. The CDR3 sequence: CASSVSPGTEAFF. DNA of the CDR3: TGTGCCAGCAGCGTAAGTCCAGGCACTGAAGCTTTCTTT.

This clonotype was counted many times. The germline gene is not matched at one end of the junction; a read error may be the cause. In DNA, the CDR3 is TGTGCCAGCACCAACGCCCGAAGGGCTGCTGATCCTGGCTTC. As protein: CASTNARRAADPGF. The J gene is TRBJ1-2, the V gene TRBV6-1; D not certain. The CDR3 is made up of 14 amino acids. Germline CDR1 reads MNHNS; CDR2 reads SASEGT.

This clonotype came up a few times. The rearrangement joins TRBV29-1 to TRBJ1-2; TRBD1 might be the D (6 bases). With 1 base removed from V and 3 bases from J, the gap between germline ends came to 15 bases. CDR3 length equals 15 residues. Germline assignment: CDR1 SQVTM and CDR2 ANQGSEA. The CDR3 nucleotides are TGCAGCGTTGAAGGTTCACAGGGATCCGACTATGGCTACACCTTC. It specifies CSVEGSQGSDYGYTF.

This clonotype was recorded at least ten times. This chain links TRBV5-1 with TRBJ1-1; possibly TRBD1 for D (5 bases). The germline V and J ends were trimmed by 2 bases and 5 bases, with 10 bases remaining between them. CDR3 size: 13 residues. Germline V gene sequence: CDR1 SGHRS, CDR2 YFSETQ. In nucleotides, the CDR3 is TGCGCCAGCAGCTTACAGGAGGGGACTGAAGCTTTCTTT. This gives the protein CASSLQEGTEAFF.

This clonotype showed up just a few times. The chain couples TRBV20-1 to TRBJ2-7; 9 nucleotides agree with TRBD2. The CDR3 consists of 13 residues. CDR1 and CDR2 from the germline V gene are DFQATT and SNEGSKA (reference sequence). V lost 7 bases to trimming and J lost 3 bases; unmatched junction nucleotides: 7. The CDR3 is CSGWRGGHYEQYF. CDR3 bases: TGCAGTGGCTGGCGGGGGGGCCACTACGAGCAGTACTTC.

In DNA form, the CDR3 reads TGTGCCAGCAGCTTGTCCAGGTCCGAGACCCAGTACTTC. It specifies CASSLSRSETQYF. V gene TRBV5-6 combines with J gene TRBJ2-5; D ambiguous. The CDR3 covers 13 residues. Trimming stripped 1 base from V and 5 bases from J, with 9 bases between. Germline assignment: CDR1 SGHDT and CDR2 YYEEEE.

In its sample, this clonotype was seen many times. V usage is TRBV2 and J usage is TRBJ1-1, with D tentatively TRBD1 (6 bases). V was clipped by 1 base and J by 4 bases, with 10 bases between them. The CDR3 length is 14 residues. Germline CDR1 reads SNHLY; CDR2 reads FYNNEI. CDR3 DNA sequence: TGTGCCAGCAGTGAAGGCAGGGGAGGCACTGAAGCTTTCTTT. Its protein product is CASSEGRGGTEAFF.

The V and J genes are TRBV12-3 or TRBV12-4 and TRBJ1-4, with D uncertain. Trimming removed 1 base from V and 7 bases from J, with 13 bases in between. This CDR3 has 15 amino acids. For the CDR3, the DNA is TGTGCCAGCAGTTTAGGAGACACCATACGTGAAAAACTGTTTTTT. Protein: CASSLGDTIREKLFF.

This clonotype was observed a few times. V gene TRBV27 combines with J gene TRBJ1-5; D unresolved. The V end was cut by 8 bases, the J end by 4 bases, with 12 bases between. This CDR3 is built from 13 residues. The germline V gene encodes CDR1 MNHEY and CDR2 SMNVEV (reference sequence). This CDR3 is CASGRNLNQPQHF. In DNA form, the CDR3 reads TGTGCCAGCGGAAGGAACCTAAATCAGCCCCAGCATTTT.

J is TRBJ2-2 and V is TRBV24-1; D is undetermined. The CDR3 consists of 17 residues. Looked up from germline, CDR1 is KGHDR and CDR2 is SFDVKD. Trimming stripped 6 bases from V and 0 bases from J, with 16 bases between. Written as DNA, the CDR3 is TGTGCCACCAGTCTGCCATTGGTGACTCCGAACACCGGGGAGCTGTTTTTT. Its protein is CATSLPLVTPNTGELFF.

The chain joins TRBV12-5 to TRBJ2-7; 9 bases are shared with TRBD1. Germline V gene data show CDR1 as LGHNT and CDR2 as FRNRAP. The V gene end was trimmed by 6 bases and the J gene end by 5 bases; junction bases not matched to a gene: 8. The CDR3 is 14 amino acids. The CDR3 bases are TGTGCTAGTGGGACGGGACAGGGCGTCAACGAGCAGTACTTC. Translating gives CASGTGQGVNEQYF.

There are many counts of this clonotype. The chain employs TRBV7-2 and TRBJ2-3; D is unclear. Germline loops: CDR1 SGHTA, CDR2 FQGNSA. CDR3 length: 14 residues. Trimming took off 2 bases at V and 1 base at J, with 7 bases between the two ends. CDR3 in DNA: TGTGCCAGCAGCTTAATCAGCGGCACAGATACGCAGTATTTT. Translating it yields CASSLISGTDTQYF.

This clonotype was detected ten times or more. The genes are TRBV6-5 and TRBJ2-7; the match to TRBD1 covers 9 bases. The trim removed 10 bases at V and 5 bases at J, leaving 3 bases unmatched. The germline gives CDR1 MNHEY, CDR2 SVGAGI. This CDR3 is 11 amino acids long. This CDR3 is CATGQGNEQYF. CDR3 in DNA: TGTGCCACTGGACAGGGGAACGAGCAGTACTTC.

The sample holds a few counts of this clonotype. The V gene is TRBV5-6, the J gene TRBJ1-2; 9 bases are a match to TRBD1. V dropped 3 bases and J dropped 6; count of bases not matched to a gene: 9. Germline CDR1 is SGHDT and CDR2 is YYEEEE. The CDR3 extends over 15 amino acids. The CDR3 loop reads CASSWGQGVVDGYTF. CDR3 DNA: TGTGCCAGCAGCTGGGGACAGGGAGTCGTCGATGGCTACACCTTC.

This clonotype has ten or more counts. The rearrangement uses TRBV14 and TRBJ1-1; the D gene is possibly TRBD1 (6 bases). Per the germline V gene, CDR1 is SGHDN and CDR2 is FVKESK. V lost 7 bases and J lost 6, with 21 bases in between. The CDR3 has 15 amino acids. The CDR3 here is CASNNREISSAEAFF. The DNA of the CDR3 is TGTGCCAGCAATAACAGGGAAATTAGCTCGGCTGAAGCTTTCTTT.

This clonotype appeared many times. The V call is TRBV4-2, the J call TRBJ2-2, with D possibly matching TRBD1 (6 bases). Trimming removed 0 bases from V and 3 bases from J, with 14 bases in between. The CDR3 has 17 amino acids. Germline CDR1 LGHNA, CDR2 YNFKEQ. In DNA form, the CDR3 reads TGTGCCAGCAGCCAAGATTTGGGCCAGGGGTACACCGGGGAGCTGTTTTTT. Protein sequence: CASSQDLGQGYTGELFF.

This clonotype was counted ten times or more. The chain couples TRBV28 to TRBJ1-1; 8 bases align to TRBD1. The CDR3 sequence is 14 residues long. V lost 5 bases to trimming and J lost 7 bases; unmatched junction nucleotides: 9. The germline gives CDR1 MDHEN, CDR2 SYDVKM. The CDR3: CASSPRQGMNEAFF. CDR3 nucleotides: TGTGCCAGCAGTCCCCGACAGGGGATGAATGAAGCTTTCTTT.

This clonotype was counted ten times or more. This rearrangement joins TRBV14 to TRBJ2-2, with D unresolved. V was trimmed by 0 bases and J by 9 bases, leaving 5 bases between them. Germline lookup yields CDR1 SGHDN and CDR2 FVKESK. This CDR3 region has 12 residues. CDR3 amino acids: CASSQDHWELFF. As DNA, the CDR3 is TGTGCCAGCAGCCAAGATCATTGGGAGCTGTTTTTT.

The rearrangement uses TRBV18 and TRBJ1-1; D uncertain. Germline V gives CDR1 KGHSH, CDR2 LQKENI. This CDR3 contains 15 residues. With 0 bases removed from V and 0 bases from J, the gap between germline ends came to 8 bases. Here the CDR3 reads CASSPPARVNTEAFF. In nucleotides, the CDR3 is TGTGCCAGCTCACCACCGGCCCGAGTGAACACTGAAGCTTTCTTT.

This clonotype appeared a few times. The chain combines TRBV29-1 with TRBJ2-1; TRBD2 agrees at 8 bases. CDR1 is SQVTM and CDR2 is ANQGSEA in the germline V gene. This CDR3 is built from 14 residues. With V trimmed by 7 bases and J by 5 bases, 10 bases remained unmatched. CDR3 sequence reads: CSALAGSGHNEQFF. Here the CDR3 DNA reads TGCAGCGCTCTAGCGGGTAGCGGCCACAATGAGCAGTTCTTC.

This clonotype was observed a handful of times. The chain recombines TRBV3-1 with TRBJ1-1; TRBD1 might be the D (5 bases). This CDR3 has 14 residues. With 1 base removed from V and 4 bases from J, the gap between germline ends came to 10 bases. The V gene's germline CDR1 is LGHDT and CDR2 YNNKEL (reference sequence). In DNA form, the CDR3 reads TGTGCCAGCAGCCAAGGGCAGGGAAGCACTGAAGCTTTCTTT. Translation: CASSQGQGSTEAFF.